The 13 T cell receptor beta chains below were found in one sample sequenced in a study of blood T cell repertoires in COVID-19. The protocol was immunoSEQ multiplex PCR, while the TCRdb copy is restricted to in-frame clones and leaves out a portion. The sample has 200,000 to 300,000 clones; 75% to 90% are singletons. The sample consisted of peripheral blood. The source is a woman aged 55-75 years with active or convalescent COVID-19.

CDR3 nucleotides: TGTGCCAGCAGCCAGGGGGGTCCTGGTTCACCCCTCCACTTT. This encodes CASSQGGPGSPLHF. This chain joins TRBV4-2 and TRBJ1-6; D might be TRBD1 (5 bases). The CDR3 sequence is 14 residues long. The V gene's germline CDR1 is LGHNA and CDR2 YNFKEQ. V lost 3 bases, J lost 9 bases, and 12 bases lay in between.

The rearrangement joins TRBV11-3 to TRBJ2-5; D remains unclear. V was shortened by 0 bases and J by 6 bases, with 5 bases between the two germline ends. Germline V lookup: CDR1 SGHNT, CDR2 YENEEA. The CDR3 consists of 12 residues. Here the CDR3 DNA reads TGTGCCAGCAGCTTAGATCCAAAGACCCAGTACTTC. Translation: CASSLDPKTQYF. The full variable domain, rest sourced from reference TRBV11-3 and TRBJ2-5, is EAGVVQSPRYKIIEKKQPVAFWCNPISGHNTLYWYLQNLGQGPELLIRYENEEAVDDSQLPKDRFSAERLKGVDSTLKIQPAELGDSAVYLCASSLDPKTQYFGPGTRLLVL.

This clone was observed once. Additional DNA sequences in this sample encode the identical CDR3. The rearrangement links TRBV9 to TRBJ2-3; no firm D call. CDR1 and CDR2 from the germline V gene are SGDLS and YYNGEE. With 0 bases removed from V and 6 bases from J, the gap between germline ends came to 5 bases. The CDR3 has 12 residues. This CDR3 is CASSVVEDTQYF. The CDR3 DNA reads as TGTGCCAGCAGCGTAGTGGAGGATACGCAGTATTTT.

The sample holds one count of this clone. A much larger clone differs by one base, so this may be a read error. The sample holds other DNA sequences that translate to the same CDR3. The V and J genes are TRBV5-1 and TRBJ2-7, with 7 positions matching TRBD1. Per the germline V gene, CDR1 is SGHRS and CDR2 is YFSETQ. CDR3 length: 14 amino acids. Unmatched junction bases numbered 3, after V lost 3 bases and J lost 0 bases. The CDR3 bases are TGCGCCAGCAGCTCCGGGACAGCCTCCTACGAGCAGTACTTC. Protein: CASSSGTASYEQYF.

The chain links TRBV3-1 (or the pseudogene TRBV3-2) to TRBJ1-2; 9 bases fit TRBD1. This CDR3 region has 17 residues. Germline V gene lookup returns CDR1 LGHDT and CDR2 YNNKEL (reference sequence). V was pared by 4 bases and J by 1 base, with 10 bases of the junction left unmatched. This chain's CDR3 is CASSPSAGTGNNYGYTF. Written as DNA, the CDR3 is TGTGCCAGCAGCCCCTCGGCCGGGACAGGGAATAACTATGGCTACACCTTC.

V usage is TRBV5-6 and J usage is TRBJ1-5; 11 bases are shared with TRBD1. The germline V gene has CDR1 SGHDT and CDR2 YYEEEE. Trimming removed 3 bases from V and 4 bases from J; junction bases left unmatched: 3. CDR3 length equals 15 residues. CDR3 in amino acids: CASSSRDRGNQPQHF. In DNA form, the CDR3 reads TGTGCCAGCAGCTCCCGGGACAGGGGGAATCAGCCCCAGCATTTT.

The genes are TRBV7-7 and TRBJ2-2; D may be TRBD2 (6 bases). The CDR3 loop spans 15 amino acids. The V and J ends lost 2 bases and 6 bases respectively, with 13 bases between them. Looked up from germline, CDR1 is SSHAT and CDR2 is FNYEAQ (reference sequence). The chain's CDR3 is CASSLNLRRAGELFF. DNA for the CDR3: TGTGCCAGCAGCTTAAATCTAAGGAGGGCCGGGGAGCTGTTTTTT. Variable domain in full (rest from reference TRBV7-7 and TRBJ2-2): GAGVSQSPRYKVTKRGQDVTLRCDPISSHATLYWYQQALGQGPEFLTYFNYEAQPDKSGLPSDRFSAERPEGSISTLTIQRTEQRDSAMYRCASSLNLRRAGELFFGEGSRLTVL.

The chain has TRBV7-9 and TRBJ2-1; 7 nucleotides align to TRBD2. Germline V gives CDR1 SEHNR, CDR2 FQNEAQ (reference sequence). The CDR3 spans 15 residues. The V and J ends lost 2 bases and 0 bases, in that order; junction bases with no gene match: 1. The CDR3: CASSLQRGSYNEQFF. DNA of the CDR3: TGTGCCAGCAGCTTACAGCGGGGCTCCTACAATGAGCAGTTCTTC.

This clone appeared a few times. V gene TRBV29-1 combines with J gene TRBJ2-1; 8 bases line up with TRBD2. V lost 7 bases to trimming and J lost 5 bases; unmatched junction nucleotides: 10. Germline V CDR1 and CDR2: SQVTM, ANQGSEA. CDR3 size: 14 residues. In nucleotides, the CDR3 is TGCAGCGCCTCTAGCGGGCATGGCAACAATGAGCAGTTCTTC. This encodes CSASSGHGNNEQFF.

The rearrangement joins TRBV6-5 to TRBJ2-2, with 10 nucleotides matching TRBD1. Germline-derived CDR1 and CDR2 are MNHEY and SVGAGI. The CDR3 is made up of 16 amino acids. V dropped 2 bases and J dropped 5; count of bases not matched to a gene: 5. DNA of the CDR3: TGTGCCAGCAGTTACCGTCGGACAGGGGGGACCGGGGAGCTGTTTTTT. Translated, it gives CASSYRRTGGTGELFF.

This clone turned up a few times. This chain connects TRBV5-1 to TRBJ2-3; TRBD2 matches at 15 bases. The junction had 5 bases not matched to a gene; V was cut back by 1 base and J by 5 bases. This CDR3 has 17 amino acids. Germline loops: CDR1 SGHRS, CDR2 YFSETQ. CDR3 bases: TGCGCCAGCAGCTTGCAGGGACTAGCGGGGGGTGGAGATACGCAGTATTTT. This sequence encodes CASSLQGLAGGGDTQYF.

V gene TRBV7-3 combines with J gene TRBJ1-6; 9 nucleotides align to TRBD1. The CDR3 contains 14 residues. Germline CDR1 reads SGHTA; CDR2 reads FQGTGA. V trimming: 5 bases; J trimming: 8 bases; junction bases outside the gene matches: 4. The CDR3 protein is CASSPGQGYSPLHF. For the CDR3, the DNA is TGTGCCAGCAGCCCCGGACAGGGGTATTCACCCCTCCACTTT.

This rearrangement joins TRBV5-6 to TRBJ2-5; D is perhaps TRBD1 (5 bases). The CDR3 covers 17 residues. The V gene's germline CDR1 is SGHDT and CDR2 YYEEEE. The ends were cut back, 4 bases at V and 1 base at J, with 20 bases in the middle. This CDR3 reads CASSAGWGLGLQETQYF. As DNA, the CDR3 is TGTGCCAGCAGCGCCGGGTGGGGTTTGGGGCTCCAAGAGACCCAGTACTTC.